These T cell receptor beta chains were read from a single sample in a study of technical replicates of blood from a handful of donors. Libraries were prepared by immunoSEQ multiplex PCR; TCRdb keeps only in-frame clonotypes and omits some of them. In the table there are roughly 70,000 clones, roughly 93% of which are singletons. The sequenced material came from T cells isolated from PBMCs. The receptors originated from a human donor in good health. The CDR3 runs from the conserved cysteine through the conserved F or W. A D gene is named only where the DNA matches it firmly. Some rows have no size entry. The others give once, few or many, or a class for an expanded clone.

v_call,clone_size,j_call,d_call,cdr3_nt,cdr3_aa
TRBV11-2,NA,TRBJ2-1,NA,TGTGCCAGCAGCTGGGGGGGGCGCCAGGGCCACAATGAGCAGTTCTTC,CASSWGGRQGHNEQFF
TRBV18,few,TRBJ2-2,NA,TGTGCCAGCTCCCCCTTCTCTGAAGTAGCCGGGGAGCTGTTTTTT,CASSPFSEVAGELFF
TRBV29-1,NA,TRBJ2-3,NA,TGCAGCTGGGGAGGAGTAGATACGCAGTATTTT,CSWGGVDTQYF
TRBV29-1,NA,TRBJ2-7,TRBD2,TGCAGCGTTGAGATAGCGGGAGAGGCCTACGAGCAGTACTTC,CSVEIAGEAYEQYF
TRBV2,NA,TRBJ1-1,NA,TGTGCCAGCAGTGAAAACAGGTTGGGGGCTTTCTTT,CASSENRLGAFF
TRBV2,NA,TRBJ2-1,TRBD2,TGTGCCAGCAGTGAAGGGTTTGGAGCGGGGTTCGACAATGAGCAGTTCTTC,CASSEGFGAGFDNEQFF
TRBV20-1,NA,TRBJ2-3,NA,TGCAGTGCTCCTATAGGAGGGCAGTATTTT,CSAPIGGQYF
TRBV4-1,NA,TRBJ2-1,NA,TGCGCCAGCAGTCTCGAACTTCCAAGCTACAATGAGCAGTTCTTC,CASSLELPSYNEQFF
TRBV7-2,NA,TRBJ1-1,NA,TGTGCCAGCAGCCCCTTAAGTCCGCCGGGGGGACCAGCTTTCTTT,CASSPLSPPGGPAFF
TRBV19,NA,TRBJ1-5,TRBD1,TGTGCCAGTAGTTTGACAGGGGCTAGCAATCAGCCCCAGCATTTT,CASSLTGASNQPQHF
TRBV6-4,NA,TRBJ1-2,TRBD1,TGTGCCAGTACAGGGGAGGCCTATGGCTACACCTTC,CASTGEAYGYTF
TRBV9,NA,TRBJ2-1,TRBD2,TGTGCCAGCAGCGTGGTAAGTGAGTCTAGCGGGAATGAGCAGTTCTTC,CASSVVSESSGNEQFF
TRBV5-1,NA,TRBJ1-4,NA,TGCGCCAGCAGCCCCGACGGGGTTAATGAAAAACTGTTTTTT,CASSPDGVNEKLFF
TRBV7-9,NA,TRBJ2-3,TRBD2,TGTGCCAGCAGCTTAGGTTCGCTAGCGGGGAGGTGGCGAACAGATACGCAGTATTTT,CASSLGSLAGRWRTDTQYF
TRBV6-1,NA,TRBJ1-1,NA,TGTGCCAGCAGTGATGAGAGAAATCTTGAAGCTTTCTTT,CASSDERNLEAFF
TRBV5-1,NA,TRBJ1-2,NA,TGCGCCAGCAGCTTGGCGACAGATAACTATGGCTACACCTTC,CASSLATDNYGYTF
TRBV7-9,NA,TRBJ2-1,NA,TGTGCCAGCAGCCCCTGGGGGGACGTTGAGCAGTTCTTC,CASSPWGDVEQFF
TRBV11-2,NA,TRBJ1-1,NA,TGTGCCAGCAGCTTAGATGCCAGAACGAACACTGAAGCTTTCTTT,CASSLDARTNTEAFF
TRBV6-6,NA,TRBJ2-7,TRBD1,TGTGCCAGCGGCACGGGACAGGGGGCGGTAAGCGAGCAGTACTTC,CASGTGQGAVSEQYF
TRBV5-8,NA,TRBJ1-5,TRBD1,TGTGCCAGCAGCTTTTTACTAGGGACAGATAATCAGCCCCAGCATTTT,CASSFLLGTDNQPQHF
TRBV7-8,NA,TRBJ2-7,TRBD2,TGTGCCAGCAGCTTAGAGGGACTAGCGGGAAGGGTGTCCTACGAGCAGTACTTC,CASSLEGLAGRVSYEQYF
TRBV10-3,once,TRBJ2-5,TRBD1,TGTGCCATCAGTCCTTCACAGGGGGCAAGGGAGGAGACCCAGTACTTC,CAISPSQGAREETQYF
TRBV29-1,NA,TRBJ2-2,NA,TGCAGCGTTGTCATGGGGAGGGGGGACGGGGAGCTGTTTTTT,CSVVMGRGDGELFF
TRBV6-4,NA,TRBJ2-3,NA,TGTGCCAGCAGTACGGCCCGAGCGAACACGCAGTATTTT,CASSTARANTQYF
TRBV5-1,NA,TRBJ1-4,TRBD1,TGCGCCAGCAGCCCCGAGGGACAGGCCCGGCAGGGTGAAAAACTGTTTTTT,CASSPEGQARQGEKLFF
TRBV7-2,NA,TRBJ1-4,TRBD1,TGTGCCAGCAGCTTAGGAGGGGGACAGTCGCTGTTTTTT,CASSLGGGQSLFF
TRBV7-9,NA,TRBJ2-7,NA,TGTGCCAGCAGCTTCAGCCCCGGGGGTTACGAGCAGTACTTC,CASSFSPGGYEQYF
TRBV9,NA,TRBJ2-7,TRBD1,TGTGCCAGCAGCGTTTCCGGGACAGCCTACGAGCAGTACTTC,CASSVSGTAYEQYF
TRBV7-8,NA,TRBJ2-7,NA,TGTGCCAGCAGCTTAGAATCCGGGGAGACCTACGAGCAGTACTTC,CASSLESGETYEQYF
TRBV19,NA,TRBJ2-3,NA,TGTGCCAGTAGTATAAAGCGGTTCACAGATACGCAGTATTTT,CASSIKRFTDTQYF
TRBV27,NA,TRBJ1-1,TRBD1,TGTGCCAGCAGTTTAAAGACAGGGATGAACACTGAAGCTTTCTTT,CASSLKTGMNTEAFF
TRBV5-6,NA,TRBJ2-7,NA,TGTGCCAGCAGAATCTGGGGCGCCGGTGGGTACGAGCAGTACTTC,CASRIWGAGGYEQYF
TRBV6-5,NA,TRBJ2-7,NA,TGTGCCAGCAGTTACGGGGCTCAGTATTACGAGCAGTACTTC,CASSYGAQYYEQYF
TRBV11-3,NA,TRBJ1-6,TRBD1,TGTGCCAGCAGTCATACAGGGGTCTTTAATTCACCCCTCCACTTT,CASSHTGVFNSPLHF
TRBV11-3,NA,TRBJ2-5,NA,TGTGCCAGCAGCCCCGGGGAGCTCAGGGAGACCCAGTACTTC,CASSPGELRETQYF
TRBV19,NA,TRBJ1-6,NA,TGTGCCAGTACCACCTTACAACAGGGAAAGGTTTCACCCCTCCACTTT,CASTTLQQGKVSPLHF
TRBV9,NA,TRBJ1-2,NA,TGTGCCAGCAGGTCCGCGGCCAATCATTATGGCTACACCTTC,CASRSAANHYGYTF
TRBV6-5,NA,TRBJ1-2,NA,TGTGCCAGCAGTTACCGCAGGGCACCTAACTATGGCTACACCTTC,CASSYRRAPNYGYTF
TRBV5-5,NA,TRBJ1-2,NA,TGTGCCAGCAGACCCTCCGACACGAACTATGGCTACACCTTC,CASRPSDTNYGYTF
TRBV5-1,NA,TRBJ2-7,TRBD1,TGCGCCAGCAGCAAAAGTTGGGGACAGGGGGCTTACGAGCAGTACTTC,CASSKSWGQGAYEQYF
TRBV10-1,NA,TRBJ2-7,TRBD1,TGCGCCAGCAGAGGGACCGGGACAGGGGTAGGGGAGCAGTACTTC,CASRGTGTGVGEQYF
TRBV6-1,NA,TRBJ2-1,NA,TGTGCCAGCAGTGAAGCGCCCTCGGGTCACAATGAGCAGTTCTTC,CASSEAPSGHNEQFF
TRBV19,NA,TRBJ1-4,NA,TGTGCCAGTAGTATTTCAGGGGCTGGTGAAAAACTGTTTTTT,CASSISGAGEKLFF